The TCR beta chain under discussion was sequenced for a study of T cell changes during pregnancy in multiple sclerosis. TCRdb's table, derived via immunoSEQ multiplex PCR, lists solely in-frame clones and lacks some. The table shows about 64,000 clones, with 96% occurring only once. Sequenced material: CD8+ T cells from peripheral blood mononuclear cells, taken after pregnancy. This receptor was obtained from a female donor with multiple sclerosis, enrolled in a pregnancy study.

The CDR3 protein is CASSLRIARNTEAFF. CDR3 in DNA: TGTGCCAGCAGTTTGAGGATAGCCAGGAACACTGAAGCTTTCTTT. The rearrangement links TRBV27 to TRBJ1-1; D is uncertain. V lost 3 bases to trimming and J lost 1 base, with 12 bases between them. The germline V gene has CDR1 MNHEY and CDR2 SMNVEV (reference sequence). CDR3 length: 15 residues.